This entry lists 11 T cell receptor beta chains sequenced from one sample in a study of T cells in Graves' hyperthyroidism and ophthalmopathy. RNA transcripts gave rise to amplified TCR beta CDR3 regions. An initial round of RT-PCR targeting the TCR CDR3 relied on the HTBI primer set. One entry per CDR3 protein results from TCRdb running MiXCR on the multiplex PCR reads. The repertoire holds about 740,000 distinct CDR3 sequences, with 13% to 15% as singletons. Sequencing was done on a sample of blood. These receptors all come from a young woman with Graves' hyperthyroidism.

This chain uses TRBV9 with TRBJ2-2, with 15 bases fitting TRBD2. CDR1 is SGDLS, CDR2 YYNGEE, per germline. Trimming removed 3 bases from V and 1 base from J; junction bases left unmatched: 1. The CDR3 runs 17 residues. The CDR3 loop is CASSEGLAGGNTGELFF. CDR3 nucleotides: TGTGCCAGCAGCGAGGGACTAGCGGGAGGGAACACCGGGGAGCTGTTTTTT.

This clonotype was found a few times. The V and J genes are TRBV19 and TRBJ2-1; a weak D match, TRBD1 (6 bases). Germline assignment: CDR1 LNHDA and CDR2 SQIVND (reference sequence). This CDR3 contains 15 residues. Between the trimmed V and J ends, which lost 3 bases and 4 bases, there was a span of 13 bases. The CDR3 bases are TGTGCCAGTAGTATGTCGGACAGCCTGTACAATGAGCAGTTCTTC. Its protein is CASSMSDSLYNEQFF. The full variable domain, completed using reference TRBV19 and TRBJ2-1, is DGGITQSPKYLFRKEGQNVTLSCEQNLNHDAMYWYRQDPGQGLRLIYYSQIVNDFQKGDIAEGYSVSREKKESFPLTVTSAQKNPTAFYLCASSMSDSLYNEQFFGPGTRLTVL.

J is TRBJ2-1 and V is TRBV20-1; D may correspond to TRBD1 or TRBD2 (6 bases each). The V end was cut by 5 bases, the J end by 8 bases, with 22 bases between. The CDR3 sequence is 15 residues long. Germline CDR1 DFQATT, CDR2 SNEGSKA (reference sequence). The CDR3 protein is CSAFHWGAASDEQFF. The DNA of the CDR3 is TGCAGTGCTTTCCACTGGGGGGCTGCGAGCGATGAGCAGTTCTTC.

This clonotype was observed at least ten times. In DNA, the CDR3 is TGTGCCAGCAGTTCCATCCAGTTCCTAAGCAATCAGCCCCAGCATTTT. Protein sequence: CASSSIQFLSNQPQHF. The rearrangement joins TRBV6-2 or TRBV6-3 to TRBJ1-5; no firm D call. Trimming removed 4 bases at V and 1 base at J, with 14 bases between. CDR1 MNHEY and CDR2 SVGEGT come from the germline V gene. The CDR3 is made up of 16 amino acids.

The rearrangement joins TRBV7-9 to TRBJ1-2, with D perhaps matching TRBD1 (5 bases). Germline assignment: CDR1 SEHNR and CDR2 FQNEAQ (reference sequence). V dropped 4 bases and J dropped 4 bases, with 13 bases sitting between them. This CDR3 comprises 14 residues. The CDR3 sequence is CASSWGGMRYGYTF. The CDR3 DNA sequence: TGTGCCAGCAGCTGGGGCGGGATGCGCTATGGCTACACCTTC.

This clonotype occurred many times. The chain combines TRBV7-2 with TRBJ2-3, with 10 bases matching TRBD2. This CDR3 has 15 residues. Germline V gene data show CDR1 as SGHTA and CDR2 as FQGNSA. The junction had 6 bases not matched to a gene; V was cut back by 5 bases and J by 4 bases. CDR3 nucleotides: TGTGCCAGCAGCCCGAGCGGGAGGGCCGCAGATACGCAGTATTTT. Translating gives CASSPSGRAADTQYF.

The chain carries TRBV7-8 and TRBJ2-1, with 7 bases that match TRBD1. The CDR3 runs to 15 residues. CDR1 SGHVS and CDR2 FQNEAQ come from the germline V gene. Trimming took 6 bases from V and 6 from J; bases not matched to a gene: 11. The CDR3 DNA reads TGTGCCAGCAGACAGGGACAGAGAATTGGCAATGAGCAGTTCTTC. Its protein product is CASRQGQRIGNEQFF. The entire variable domain, with the rest obtained from reference TRBV7-8 and TRBJ2-1, is as follows: GAGVSQSPRYKVAKRGQDVALRCDPISGHVSLFWYQQALGQGPEFLTYFQNEAQLDKSGLPSDRFFAERPEGSVSTLKIQRTQQEDSAVYLCASRQGQRIGNEQFFGPGTRLTVL.

This clonotype was observed at least ten times. The V call is TRBV3-1, the J call TRBJ2-3; no clear D. V shed 1 base and J shed 2 bases, with 13 bases lying between them. CDR3 size: 16 residues. CDR1 and CDR2 from the germline V gene are LGHDT and YNNKEL (reference sequence). The CDR3 spells CASSQVGRSNTDTQYF. CDR3 coding DNA: TGTGCCAGCAGCCAAGTGGGTCGGTCAAACACAGATACGCAGTATTTT.

Ten or more counts support this clonotype. This chain joins TRBV12-3 or TRBV12-4 and TRBJ1-6; D uncertain. V lost 5 bases to trimming and J lost 1 base, with 9 bases between them. The CDR3 spans 15 residues. CDR3: CASSPGESYNSPLHF. The CDR3 DNA sequence: TGTGCCAGCAGTCCGGGAGAGTCCTATAATTCACCCCTCCACTTT.

This clonotype occurred many times. CDR3 nucleotides: TGTGCCAGCAGTCAGGGGATGGGACGCTTCTACGAGCAGTACTTC. It is translated as CASSQGMGRFYEQYF. The V call is TRBV27, the J call TRBJ2-7; D is perhaps TRBD1 (6 bases). Looked up from germline, CDR1 is MNHEY and CDR2 is SMNVEV (reference sequence). Trimming stripped 5 bases from V and 3 bases from J, with 17 bases between. The CDR3 length is 15 residues.

Concerning this clonotype itself: Sequence at one end of the junction differs from germline and may be a read error. The J gene is TRBJ1-4, the V gene TRBV12-3 or TRBV12-4; D gene unclear. The CDR3 sequence is 12 residues long. CDR3: CVSSLFGEKLFF. CDR3 in DNA: TGTGTCAGCAGTTTATTCGGGGAAAAGCTGTTTTTT.